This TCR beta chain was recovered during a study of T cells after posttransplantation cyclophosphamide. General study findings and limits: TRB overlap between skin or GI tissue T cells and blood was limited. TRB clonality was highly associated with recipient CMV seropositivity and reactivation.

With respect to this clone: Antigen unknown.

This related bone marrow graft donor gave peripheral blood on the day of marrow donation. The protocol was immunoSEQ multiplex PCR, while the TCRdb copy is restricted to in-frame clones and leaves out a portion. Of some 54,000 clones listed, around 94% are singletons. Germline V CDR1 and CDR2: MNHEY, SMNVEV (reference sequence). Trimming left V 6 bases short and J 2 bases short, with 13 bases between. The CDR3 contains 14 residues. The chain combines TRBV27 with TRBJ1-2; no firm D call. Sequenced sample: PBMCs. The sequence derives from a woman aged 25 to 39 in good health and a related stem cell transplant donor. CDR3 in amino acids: CASRTTPGNYGYTF. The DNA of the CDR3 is TGTGCCAGCAGGACCACCCCAGGAAACTATGGCTACACCTTC.